This is a list of T cell receptor beta chains from one sample in a study of CD8 T cells in ankylosing spondylitis. Via MiXCR, TCRdb re-called the 5' RACE reads, giving one row per CDR3 protein. The sample holds approximately 350,000 distinct CDR3 sequences, about 15% seen once. Sequencing was done on a sample of blood, either unsorted or a sorted T cell fraction (not recorded which). The origin of the receptors is a male donor with ankylosing spondylitis or in good health (not recorded which). Both conserved end residues are part of each CDR3. Fields, in order: clone size, D gene, V gene, J gene, CDR3 protein, CDR3 DNA. The D gene is left open where the match is weak. A row's size may be missing; if present it is once, few, many or a size class.

.	.	TRBV12-5	TRBJ2-7	CASGYPGPLFYEQYF	TGTGCTAGTGGTTATCCGGGACCGCTGTTCTACGAGCAGTACTTC
.	.	TRBV20-1	TRBJ2-1	CSARLTGSSSYNEQFF	TGCAGTGCTAGACTTACCGGGTCGAGCTCCTACAATGAGCAGTTCTTC
many	.	TRBV6-5	TRBJ2-7	CASSYNSEQYF	TGTGCCAGCAGTTACAACTCCGAGCAGTACTTC
many	TRBD1	TRBV6-1	TRBJ1-1	CASRPGQGRTEAFF	TGTGCCAGCAGGCCGGGACAGGGGAGGACTGAAGCTTTCTTT
.	TRBD2	TRBV7-2	TRBJ2-7	CASSLTSGGPTGEQYF	TGTGCCAGCAGCCTAACTAGCGGGGGCCCTACGGGAGAGCAGTACTTC
.	TRBD1	TRBV5-1	TRBJ1-4	CASSLDGQGDEKLFF	TGCGCCAGCAGCTTGGACGGACAGGGCGATGAAAAACTGTTTTTT
.	.	TRBV7-2	TRBJ2-3	CASSLVGAGDTQYF	TGTGCCAGCAGCTTAGTAGGGGCGGGAGATACGCAGTATTTT
many	.	TRBV12-3/TRBV12-4	TRBJ1-1	CASSLKKGGTEAFF	TGTGCCAGCAGTTTAAAGAAGGGCGGCACTGAAGCTTTCTTT
.	.	TRBV5-1	TRBJ2-7	CASSSKGTLGEQYF	TGCGCCAGCAGCTCGAAAGGGACCTTGGGGGAGCAGTACTTC
few	TRBD2	TRBV12-3/TRBV12-4	TRBJ2-1	CASTPGTGGSYNEQFF	TGTGCCAGCACCCCTGGGACGGGAGGGTCCTACAATGAGCAGTTCTTC
.	TRBD1	TRBV4-1	TRBJ2-3	CASSLWGQGTDTQYF	TGCGCCAGCAGCCTGTGGGGACAGGGTACAGATACGCAGTATTTT
few	.	TRBV6-1	TRBJ1-1	CASSANRVTEAFF	TGTGCCAGCAGTGCGAACAGGGTCACTGAAGCTTTCTTT
few	TRBD1	TRBV3-1	TRBJ2-2	CASSRTQGAGGELFF	TGTGCCAGCAGCCGTACGCAGGGGGCTGGCGGGGAGCTGTTTTTT